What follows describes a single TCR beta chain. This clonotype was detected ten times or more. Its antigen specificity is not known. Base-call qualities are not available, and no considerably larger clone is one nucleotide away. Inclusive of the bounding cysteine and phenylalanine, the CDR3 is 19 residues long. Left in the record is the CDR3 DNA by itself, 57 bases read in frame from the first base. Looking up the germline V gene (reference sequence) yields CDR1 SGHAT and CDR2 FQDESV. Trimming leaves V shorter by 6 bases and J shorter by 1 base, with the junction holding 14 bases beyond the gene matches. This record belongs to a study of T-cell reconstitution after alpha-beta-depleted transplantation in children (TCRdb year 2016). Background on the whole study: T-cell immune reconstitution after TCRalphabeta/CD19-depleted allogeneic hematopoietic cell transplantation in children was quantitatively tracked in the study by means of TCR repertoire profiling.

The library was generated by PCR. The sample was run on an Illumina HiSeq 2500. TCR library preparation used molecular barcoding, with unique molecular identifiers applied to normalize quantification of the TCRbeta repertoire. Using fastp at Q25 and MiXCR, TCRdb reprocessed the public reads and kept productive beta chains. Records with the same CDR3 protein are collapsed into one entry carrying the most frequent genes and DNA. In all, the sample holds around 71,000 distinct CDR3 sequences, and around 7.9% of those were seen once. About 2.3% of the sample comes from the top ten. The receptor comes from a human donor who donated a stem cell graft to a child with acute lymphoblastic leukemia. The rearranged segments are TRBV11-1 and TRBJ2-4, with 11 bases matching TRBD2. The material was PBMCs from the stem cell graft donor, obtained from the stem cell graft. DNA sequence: TGTGCCAGCAGTCCTCGACAGCGTAGCGGGAGGGGCGCCAAAAACATTCAGTACTTC. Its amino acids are CASSPRQRSGRGAKNIQYF.